These 13 T cell receptor beta chains were sequenced from one sample in a study of blood T cell repertoires in COVID-19. This table comes from immunoSEQ multiplex PCR, and its TCRdb copy is limited to in-frame clones, with some not included. This table has tens of thousands of clones, around four fifths appearing once. The sequenced sample consisted of peripheral blood. The source is a man aged 45-65 years with acute or convalescent COVID-19.

V is TRBV7-9 and J is TRBJ1-2; D gene uncertain. Deletions cut 1 base from V and 4 bases from J, with 4 bases between. The CDR3 runs 12 residues. Germline loops: CDR1 SEHNR, CDR2 FQNEAQ (reference sequence). CDR3 sequence (DNA): TGTGCCAGCAGCTTAGACTCCTATGGCTACACCTTC. Residues: CASSLDSYGYTF. Combining the CDR3 with reference TRBV7-9 and TRBJ1-2 gives the whole variable domain DTGVSQNPRHKITKRGQNVTFRCDPISEHNRLYWYRQTLGQGPEFLTYFQNEAQLEKSRLLSDRFSAERPKGSFSTLEIQRTEQGDSAMYLCASSLDSYGYTFGSGTRLTVV.

The sample holds one count of this clone. This chain links TRBV2 with TRBJ2-7; the match to TRBD1 covers 11 bases. Germline values: CDR1 SNHLY, CDR2 FYNNEI. V lost 8 bases to trimming and J lost 0 bases; unmatched junction nucleotides: 3. This CDR3 contains 14 residues. The CDR3 reads CASYGTGGSYEQYF. The CDR3 coding sequence is TGTGCCAGCTATGGGACAGGGGGCTCCTACGAGCAGTACTTC. Full variable domain (missing parts from reference TRBV2 and TRBJ2-7): EPEVTQTPSHQVTQMGQEVILRCVPISNHLYFYWYRQILGQKVEFLVSFYNNEISEKSEIFDDQFSVERPDGSNFTLKIRSTKLEDSAMYFCASYGTGGSYEQYFGPGTRLTVT.

This rearrangement joins TRBV6-5 to TRBJ1-2, with TRBD1 matching 9 bases. The CDR3 spans 14 residues. V was clipped by 5 bases and J by 7 bases; unmatched bases: 8. Germline CDR1 is MNHEY and CDR2 is SVGAGI. CDR3: CASSPGTGSGGYTF. The CDR3 DNA follows: TGTGCCAGCAGTCCCGGGACAGGGTCAGGTGGCTACACCTTC.

The chain has TRBV7-9 and TRBJ1-2; D might be TRBD1 (6 bases). V lost 2 bases and J lost 4, with 17 bases in between. The V gene's germline CDR1 is SEHNR and CDR2 FQNEAQ (reference sequence). The CDR3 is made up of 16 amino acids. CDR3 DNA sequence: TGTGCCAGCAGCTTAAGTCTAGGGGACACCGGCTATGGCTACACCTTC. Its protein is CASSLSLGDTGYGYTF. The entire variable domain, with the rest obtained from reference TRBV7-9 and TRBJ1-2, is as follows: DTGVSQNPRHKITKRGQNVTFRCDPISEHNRLYWYRQTLGQGPEFLTYFQNEAQLEKSRLLSDRFSAERPKGSFSTLEIQRTEQGDSAMYLCASSLSLGDTGYGYTFGSGTRLTVV.

The chain is built from TRBV3-1 (or the pseudogene TRBV3-2) and TRBJ2-7; TRBD1 matches at 7 bases. J lost 2 bases, V lost 6 bases, and 4 bases had no gene match. The CDR3 length is 13 residues. Germline assignment: CDR1 LGHDT and CDR2 YNNKEL (reference sequence). CDR3 nucleotide sequence: TGTGCCAGCAGACGACAGGGCACCTACGAGCAGTACTTC. Protein product: CASRRQGTYEQYF.

The chain links TRBV28 to TRBJ2-4, with 8 bases matching TRBD1. The CDR3 spans 17 residues. V dropped 3 bases and J dropped 2; count of bases not matched to a gene: 9. Looked up from germline, CDR1 is MDHEN and CDR2 is SYDVKM. CDR3: CASSLSTGGKSKNIQYF. The CDR3 DNA reads as TGTGCCAGCAGTTTGAGCACAGGGGGAAAGTCCAAAAACATTCAGTACTTC.

CDR3 amino acids: CASSLGAGTEAFF. In DNA form, the CDR3 reads TGTGCCAGCAGCTTAGGGGCAGGGACTGAAGCTTTCTTT. The rearrangement links TRBV7-2 to TRBJ1-1, with a weak D call TRBD1 (5 bases). The CDR3 is made up of 13 amino acids. Germline CDR1 is SGHTA and CDR2 is FQGNSA. Trimming stripped 1 base from V and 5 bases from J, with 8 bases between.

The genes are TRBV29-1 and TRBJ1-1, with D perhaps TRBD1 (5 bases). Between the trimmed V and J ends, which lost 1 base and 0 bases, there was a span of 9 bases. This CDR3 has 14 amino acids. CDR1 is SQVTM, CDR2 ANQGSEA, per germline. CDR3 loop: CSVEGMDMNTEAFF. Here the CDR3 DNA reads TGCAGCGTTGAAGGGATGGACATGAACACTGAAGCTTTCTTT.

The chain is built from TRBV28 and TRBJ1-1; possibly TRBD1 for D (6 bases). This CDR3 is 14 amino acids long. The V and J ends lost 2 bases and 4 bases respectively, with 11 bases between them. Germline V gene data show CDR1 as MDHEN and CDR2 as SYDVKM. The CDR3 nucleotides are TGTGCCAGCAGTTTAAACAGGGCGGGCACTGAAGCTTTCTTT. This sequence encodes CASSLNRAGTEAFF.

The V and J genes are TRBV10-1 and TRBJ2-3, with D uncertain. Germline loops: CDR1 WNHNN, CDR2 SYGVQD (reference sequence). The CDR3 is made up of 12 amino acids. The V and J ends lost 3 bases and 8 bases respectively, with 9 bases between them. CDR3 protein: CASSEVPSTQYF. The CDR3 DNA reads as TGCGCCAGCAGTGAAGTCCCCAGTACGCAGTATTTT.

This sequence joins TRBV10-3 and TRBJ2-5, with D maybe TRBD2 (5 bases). Germline values: CDR1 ENHRY, CDR2 SYGVKD. CDR3 size: 15 residues. V dropped 8 bases and J dropped 2 bases, with 18 bases sitting between them. CDR3 protein: CAISPGKGPQETQYF. DNA for the CDR3: TGTGCCATCTCCCCGGGGAAGGGTCCACAAGAGACCCAGTACTTC.

The chain uses TRBV10-3 and TRBJ1-1, with no clear D. The CDR3 length is 13 residues. V lost 3 bases and J lost 1, with 6 bases in between. From germline, CDR1 is ENHRY and CDR2 SYGVKD. This chain's CDR3 is CAISDSGNTEAFF. The CDR3 DNA reads as TGTGCCATCAGTGACTCCGGGAACACTGAAGCTTTCTTT.

The chain links TRBV3-1 (or the pseudogene TRBV3-2) to TRBJ2-3; TRBD2 matches at 11 bases. The V gene end was trimmed by 4 bases and the J gene end by 4 bases; junction bases not matched to a gene: 10. Germline assignment: CDR1 LGHDT and CDR2 YNNKEL (reference sequence). The CDR3 has 17 residues. CDR3 sequence reads: CASSPYALAGGPDTQYF. The CDR3 bases are TGTGCCAGCAGCCCGTACGCCTTAGCGGGGGGGCCAGATACGCAGTATTTT.